The T cell receptor (beta chain) described here comes from a study of blood T cell repertoires in COVID-19. Overall study context: The origin of the acute and convalescent COVID-19 samples was the United States, Italy and Spain.

Authors' processing steps: Nucleated cell number was recorded as an estimate derived from reference gene primer amplification. Data came from immunoSEQ multiplex PCR; TCRdb stores just in-frame clones and leaves some out. The V and J calls and clone size come from that table; D and trimming were worked out from the DNA. The sample yields roughly 280,000 clones, approximately 86% seen once. Between the trimmed V and J ends, which lost 1 base and 4 bases, there was a span of 11 bases. CDR1 is SGHTA and CDR2 is FQGNSA in the germline V gene. The CDR3 is 15 residues long. The material sequenced was peripheral blood. The rearrangement links TRBV7-2 to TRBJ2-1; D may be TRBD2 (7 bases). The TCR sequence derives from a woman aged 55-69 years with COVID-19, enrolled during active disease. The CDR3 nucleotides read TGTGCCAGCAGCTTAGGGGGGCGGGAGTACAATGAGCAGTTCTTC. This encodes CASSLGGREYNEQFF.